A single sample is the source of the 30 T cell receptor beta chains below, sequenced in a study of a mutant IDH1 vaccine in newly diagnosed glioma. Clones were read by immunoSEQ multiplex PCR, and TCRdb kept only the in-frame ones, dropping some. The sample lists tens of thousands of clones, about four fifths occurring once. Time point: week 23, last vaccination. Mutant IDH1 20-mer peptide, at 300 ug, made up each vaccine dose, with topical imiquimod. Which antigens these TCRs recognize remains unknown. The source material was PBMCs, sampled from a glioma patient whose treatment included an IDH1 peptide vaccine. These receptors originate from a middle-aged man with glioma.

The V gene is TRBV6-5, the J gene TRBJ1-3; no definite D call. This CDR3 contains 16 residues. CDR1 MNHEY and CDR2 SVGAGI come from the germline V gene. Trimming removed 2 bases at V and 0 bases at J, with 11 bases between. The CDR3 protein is CASSYGNTNSGNTIYF. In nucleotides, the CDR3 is TGTGCCAGCAGTTACGGGAATACGAACTCTGGAAACACCATATATTTT.

The CDR3 nucleotides read TGTGCCAGCAGCTTATGGAGGGAGGGCACTGAAGCTTTCTTT. Protein sequence: CASSLWREGTEAFF. The chain is built from TRBV13 and TRBJ1-1; D is ambiguous. The CDR3 runs to 14 residues. V shed 2 bases and J shed 4 bases, with 11 bases lying between them. CDR1 PRHDT and CDR2 FYEKMQ come from the germline V gene (reference sequence).

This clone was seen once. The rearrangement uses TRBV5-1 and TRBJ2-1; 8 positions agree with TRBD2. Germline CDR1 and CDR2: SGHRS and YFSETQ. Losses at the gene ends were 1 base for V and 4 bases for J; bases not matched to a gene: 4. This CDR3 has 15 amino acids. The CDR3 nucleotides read TGCGCCAGCAGCTTGACCGGGGGGGCATACAATGAGCAGTTCTTC. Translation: CASSLTGGAYNEQFF.

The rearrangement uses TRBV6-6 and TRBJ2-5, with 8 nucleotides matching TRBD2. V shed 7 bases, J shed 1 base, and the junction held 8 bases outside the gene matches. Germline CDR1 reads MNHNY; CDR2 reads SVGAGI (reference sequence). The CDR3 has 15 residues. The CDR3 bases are TGTGCCAGCATGAACTTCGGGGGGGTCCAAGAGACCCAGTACTTC. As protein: CASMNFGGVQETQYF.

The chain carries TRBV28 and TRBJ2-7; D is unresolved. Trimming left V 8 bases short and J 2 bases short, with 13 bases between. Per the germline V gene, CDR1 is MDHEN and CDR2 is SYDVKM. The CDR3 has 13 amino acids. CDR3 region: CASGQQQTYEQYF. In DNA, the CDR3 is TGTGCCAGCGGGCAACAGCAAACCTACGAGCAGTACTTC.

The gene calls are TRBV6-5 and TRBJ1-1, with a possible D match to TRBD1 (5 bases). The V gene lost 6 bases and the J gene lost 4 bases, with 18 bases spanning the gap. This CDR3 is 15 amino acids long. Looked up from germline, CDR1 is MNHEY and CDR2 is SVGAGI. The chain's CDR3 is CASRRQWRGSTEAFF. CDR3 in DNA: TGTGCCAGCAGGCGACAATGGAGGGGAAGCACTGAAGCTTTCTTT.

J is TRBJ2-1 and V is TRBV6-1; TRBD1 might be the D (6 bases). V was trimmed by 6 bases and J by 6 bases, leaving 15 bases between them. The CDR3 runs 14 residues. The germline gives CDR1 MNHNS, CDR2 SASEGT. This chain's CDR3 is CASRQDRSPNEQFF. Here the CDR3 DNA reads TGTGCCAGCAGACAAGACAGGTCCCCCAATGAGCAGTTCTTC.

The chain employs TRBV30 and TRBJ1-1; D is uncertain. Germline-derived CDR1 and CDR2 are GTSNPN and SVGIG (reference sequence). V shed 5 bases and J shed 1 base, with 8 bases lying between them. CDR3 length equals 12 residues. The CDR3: CAWSRPNTEAFF. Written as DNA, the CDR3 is TGTGCCTGGTCCAGGCCGAACACTGAAGCTTTCTTT.

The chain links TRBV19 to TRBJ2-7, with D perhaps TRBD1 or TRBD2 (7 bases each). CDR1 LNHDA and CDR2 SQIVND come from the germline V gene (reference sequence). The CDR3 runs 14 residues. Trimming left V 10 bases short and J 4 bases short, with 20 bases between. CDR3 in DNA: TGTGCCACGAGGGACAGCGGGGCAGCATACGAGCAGTACTTC. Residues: CATRDSGAAYEQYF.

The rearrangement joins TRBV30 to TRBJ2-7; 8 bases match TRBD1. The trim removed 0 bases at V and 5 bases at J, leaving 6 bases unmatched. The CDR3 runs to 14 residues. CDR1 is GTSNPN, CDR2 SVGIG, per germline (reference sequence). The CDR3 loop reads CAWSVLSGGDEQYF. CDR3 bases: TGTGCCTGGAGTGTACTTTCAGGGGGCGACGAGCAGTACTTC. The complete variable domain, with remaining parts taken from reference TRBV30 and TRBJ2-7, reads SQTIHQWPATLVQPVGSPLSLECTVEGTSNPNLYWYRQAAGRGLQLLFYSVGIGQISSEVPQNLSASRPQDRQFILSSKKLLLSDSGFYLCAWSVLSGGDEQYFGPGTRLTVT.

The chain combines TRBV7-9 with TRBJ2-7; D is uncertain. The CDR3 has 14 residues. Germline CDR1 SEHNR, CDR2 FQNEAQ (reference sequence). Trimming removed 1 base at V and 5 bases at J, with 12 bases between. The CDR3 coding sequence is TGTGCCAGCAGCTTAGTCCCGGGCGCCCACGAGCAGTACTTC. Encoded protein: CASSLVPGAHEQYF.

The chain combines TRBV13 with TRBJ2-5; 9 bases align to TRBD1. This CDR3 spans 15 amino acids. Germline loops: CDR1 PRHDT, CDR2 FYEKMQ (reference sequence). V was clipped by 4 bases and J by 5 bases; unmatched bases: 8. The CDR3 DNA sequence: TGTGCCAGCAGCTCCACCGGGACAGGGTTCGAGACCCAGTACTTC. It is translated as CASSSTGTGFETQYF.

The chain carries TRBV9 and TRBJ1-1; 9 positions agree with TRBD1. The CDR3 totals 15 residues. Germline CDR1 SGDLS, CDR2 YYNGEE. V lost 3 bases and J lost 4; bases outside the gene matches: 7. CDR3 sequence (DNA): TGTGCCAGCAGCGCTTACAGGGGGCAGAGCACTGAAGCTTTCTTT. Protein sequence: CASSAYRGQSTEAFF.

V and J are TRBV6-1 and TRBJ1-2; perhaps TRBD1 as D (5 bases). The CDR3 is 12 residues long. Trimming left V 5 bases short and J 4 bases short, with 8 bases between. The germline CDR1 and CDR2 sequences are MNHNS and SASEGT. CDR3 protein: CASSRDGYGYTF. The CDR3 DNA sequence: TGTGCCAGCAGTAGGGACGGCTATGGCTACACCTTC.

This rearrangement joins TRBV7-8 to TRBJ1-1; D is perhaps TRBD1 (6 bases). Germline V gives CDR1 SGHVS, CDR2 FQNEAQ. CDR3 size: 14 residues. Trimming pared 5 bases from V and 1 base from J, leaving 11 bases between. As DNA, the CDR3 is TGTGCCAGCAGCCCCCAGACAGGGAACACTGAAGCTTTCTTT. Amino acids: CASSPQTGNTEAFF. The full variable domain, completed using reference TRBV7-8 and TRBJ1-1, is GAGVSQSPRYKVAKRGQDVALRCDPISGHVSLFWYQQALGQGPEFLTYFQNEAQLDKSGLPSDRFFAERPEGSVSTLKIQRTQQEDSAVYLCASSPQTGNTEAFFGQGTRLTVV.

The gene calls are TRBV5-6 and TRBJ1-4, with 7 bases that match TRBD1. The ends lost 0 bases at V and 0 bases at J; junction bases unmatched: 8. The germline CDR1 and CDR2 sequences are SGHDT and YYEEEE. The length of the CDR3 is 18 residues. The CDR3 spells CASSLGDRVPATNEKLFF. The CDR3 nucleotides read TGTGCCAGCAGCTTGGGAGACAGGGTCCCCGCAACTAATGAAAAACTGTTTTTT.

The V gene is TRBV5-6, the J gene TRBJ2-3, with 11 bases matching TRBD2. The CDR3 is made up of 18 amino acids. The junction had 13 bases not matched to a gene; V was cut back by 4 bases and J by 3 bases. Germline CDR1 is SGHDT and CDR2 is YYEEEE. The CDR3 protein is CASSRGYLAGGGTDTQYF. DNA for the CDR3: TGTGCCAGCAGCCGAGGATACCTAGCGGGGGGCGGAACAGATACGCAGTATTTT.

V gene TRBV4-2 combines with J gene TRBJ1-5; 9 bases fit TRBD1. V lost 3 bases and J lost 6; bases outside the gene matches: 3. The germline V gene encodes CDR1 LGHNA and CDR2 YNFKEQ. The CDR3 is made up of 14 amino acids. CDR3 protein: CASSQGQGGQPQHF. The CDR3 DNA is TGTGCCAGCAGCCAGGGACAGGGTGGTCAGCCCCAGCATTTT.

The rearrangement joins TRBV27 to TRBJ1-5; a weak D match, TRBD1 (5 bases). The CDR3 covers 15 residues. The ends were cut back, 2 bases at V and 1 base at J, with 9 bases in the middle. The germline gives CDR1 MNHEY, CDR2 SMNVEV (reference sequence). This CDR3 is CASSLGGGSNQPQHF. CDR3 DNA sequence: TGTGCCAGCAGTTTAGGGGGGGGAAGCAATCAGCCCCAGCATTTT.

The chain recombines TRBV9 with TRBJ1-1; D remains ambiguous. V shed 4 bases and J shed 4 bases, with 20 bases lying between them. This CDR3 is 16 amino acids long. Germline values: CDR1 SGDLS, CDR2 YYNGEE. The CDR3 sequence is CASSPRIRAGVTEAFF. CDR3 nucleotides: TGTGCCAGCAGCCCCCGGATCCGGGCGGGCGTCACTGAAGCTTTCTTT.

The CDR3 region has the DNA TGCAGCGTTGATGAGGGCCTGAGGGGTGGCTACACCTTC. This encodes CSVDEGLRGGYTF. The chain links TRBV29-1 to TRBJ1-2, with a weak D call TRBD1 (5 bases). The V end was cut by 3 bases, the J end by 7 bases, with 15 bases between. This CDR3 region has 13 residues. In germline, CDR1 is SQVTM, CDR2 ANQGSEA.

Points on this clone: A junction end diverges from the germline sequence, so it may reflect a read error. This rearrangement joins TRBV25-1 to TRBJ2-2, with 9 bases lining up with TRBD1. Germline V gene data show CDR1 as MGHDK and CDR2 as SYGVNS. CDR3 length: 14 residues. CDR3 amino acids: CASSGTGRTGELFF. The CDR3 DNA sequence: TGTGCCAGTAGTGGGACAGGGAGGACCGGGGAGCTGTTTTTT.

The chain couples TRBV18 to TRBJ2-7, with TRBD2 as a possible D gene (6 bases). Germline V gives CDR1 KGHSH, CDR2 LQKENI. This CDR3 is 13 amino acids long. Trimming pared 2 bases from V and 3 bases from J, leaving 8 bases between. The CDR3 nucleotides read TGTGCCAGCTCACCATCAGCGGGCTACGAGCAGTACTTC. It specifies CASSPSAGYEQYF.

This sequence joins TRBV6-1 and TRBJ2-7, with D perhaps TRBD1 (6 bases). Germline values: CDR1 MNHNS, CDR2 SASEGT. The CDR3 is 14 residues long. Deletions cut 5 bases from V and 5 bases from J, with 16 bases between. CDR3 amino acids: CASSLTGHLDEQYF. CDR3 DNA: TGTGCCAGCAGTCTTACAGGGCATTTGGACGAGCAGTACTTC.

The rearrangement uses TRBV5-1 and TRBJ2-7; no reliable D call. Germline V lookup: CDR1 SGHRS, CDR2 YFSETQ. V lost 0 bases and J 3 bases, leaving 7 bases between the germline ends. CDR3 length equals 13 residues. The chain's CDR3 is CASSLVTGYEQYF. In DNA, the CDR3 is TGCGCCAGCAGCTTGGTAACGGGCTACGAGCAGTACTTC.

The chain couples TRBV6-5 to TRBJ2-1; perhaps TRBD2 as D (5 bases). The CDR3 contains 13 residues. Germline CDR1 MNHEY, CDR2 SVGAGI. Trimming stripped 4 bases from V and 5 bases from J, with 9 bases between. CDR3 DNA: TGTGCCAGCAGTTTGGGAGCTAACAATGAGCAGTTCTTC. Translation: CASSLGANNEQFF.

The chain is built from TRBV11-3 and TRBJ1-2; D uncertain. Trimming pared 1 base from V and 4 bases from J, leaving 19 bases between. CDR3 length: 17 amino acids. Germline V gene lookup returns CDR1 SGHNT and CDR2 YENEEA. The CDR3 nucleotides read TGTGCCAGCAGCTTAGTTGTCGGCGATTCCCTTGTCTATGGCTACACCTTC. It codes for CASSLVVGDSLVYGYTF. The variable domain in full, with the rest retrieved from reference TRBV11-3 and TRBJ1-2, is EAGVVQSPRYKIIEKKQPVAFWCNPISGHNTLYWYLQNLGQGPELLIRYENEEAVDDSQLPKDRFSAERLKGVDSTLKIQPAELGDSAVYLCASSLVVGDSLVYGYTFGSGTRLTVV.

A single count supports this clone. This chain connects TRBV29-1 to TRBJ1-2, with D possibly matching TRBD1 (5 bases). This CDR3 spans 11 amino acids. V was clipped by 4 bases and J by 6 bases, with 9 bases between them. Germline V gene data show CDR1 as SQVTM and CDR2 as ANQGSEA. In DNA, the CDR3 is TGCAGCGTTGTATCGGGGGATGGCTACACCTTC. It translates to CSVVSGDGYTF. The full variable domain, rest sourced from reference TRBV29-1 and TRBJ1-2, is SAVISQKPSRDICQRGTSLTIQCQVDSQVTMMFWYRQQPGQSLTLIATANQGSEATYESGFVIDKFPISRPNLTFSTLTVSNMSPEDSSIYLCSVVSGDGYTFGSGTRLTVV.

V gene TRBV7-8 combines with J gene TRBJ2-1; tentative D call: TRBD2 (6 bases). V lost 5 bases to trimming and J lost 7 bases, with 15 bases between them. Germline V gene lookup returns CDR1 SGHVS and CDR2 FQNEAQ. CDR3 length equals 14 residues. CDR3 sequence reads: CASSPRGLRNEQFF. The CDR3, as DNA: TGTGCCAGCAGCCCGCGGGGCCTGCGGAATGAGCAGTTCTTC.

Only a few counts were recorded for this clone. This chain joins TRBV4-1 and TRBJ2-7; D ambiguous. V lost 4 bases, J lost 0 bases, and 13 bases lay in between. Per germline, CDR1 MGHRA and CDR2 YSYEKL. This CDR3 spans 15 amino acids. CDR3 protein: CASSLTGGNSYEQYF. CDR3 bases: TGCGCCAGCAGCCTTACCGGTGGGAACTCCTACGAGCAGTACTTC.